This TCR beta chain was obtained from a study of cytomegalovirus exposure and HLA in healthy donors. This clone has a single count. PCR primers comprised 60 Vbeta and 13 Jbeta primers. Profiled with immunoSEQ multiplex PCR; TCRdb holds only in-frame clones, not every one. This table holds about 82,000 clones, roughly 80% found once. Sequencing was done on a sample of PBMCs. The clonotype originates from a human donor in good health.

This CDR3 reads CASSVLSGANEQFF. CDR3 DNA sequence: TGTGCCAGCAGCGTATTAAGCGGGGCCAATGAGCAGTTCTTC. The chain recombines TRBV9 with TRBJ2-1, with 7 bases aligning to TRBD2. V trimming: 1 base; J trimming: 6 bases; junction bases outside the gene matches: 4. CDR3 length equals 14 residues. Germline V lookup: CDR1 SGDLS, CDR2 YYNGEE.